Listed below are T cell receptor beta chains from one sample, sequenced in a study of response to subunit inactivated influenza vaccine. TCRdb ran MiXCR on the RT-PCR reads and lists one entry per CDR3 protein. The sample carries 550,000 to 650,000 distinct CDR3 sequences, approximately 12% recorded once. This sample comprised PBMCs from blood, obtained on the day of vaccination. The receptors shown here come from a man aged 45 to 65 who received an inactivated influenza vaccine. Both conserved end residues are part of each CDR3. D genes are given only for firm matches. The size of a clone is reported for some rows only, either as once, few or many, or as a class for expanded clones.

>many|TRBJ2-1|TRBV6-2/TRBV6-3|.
CASSYSPYNEQFF
TGTGCCAGCAGTTACTCCCCGTACAATGAGCAGTTCTTC
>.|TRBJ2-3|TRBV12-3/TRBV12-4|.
CASSTVSSTDTQYF
TGTGCCAGCAGTACCGTTTCTAGCACAGATACGCAGTATTTT
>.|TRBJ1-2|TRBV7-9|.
CASSLDSFLYTF
TGTGCCAGCAGCTTAGACAGTTTTCTCTACACCTTC
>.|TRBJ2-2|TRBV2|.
CASSALVNTGELFF
TGTGCCAGCAGTGCACTTGTGAACACCGGGGAGCTGTTTTTT
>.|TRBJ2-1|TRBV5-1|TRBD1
CASTDRDNEQFF
TGCGCCAGCACCGACAGGGACAATGAGCAGTTCTTC
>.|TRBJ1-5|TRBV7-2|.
CASSLGGNGNQPQHF
TGTGCCAGCAGCTTAGGGGGCAACGGCAATCAGCCCCAGCATTTT
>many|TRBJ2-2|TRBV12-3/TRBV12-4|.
CASSSRGTGELFF
TGTGCCAGCAGTTCCAGGGGAACCGGGGAGCTGTTTTTT
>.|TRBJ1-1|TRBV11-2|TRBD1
CASVLDRVMNTEAFF
TGTGCCAGTGTATTGGACAGGGTCATGAACACTGAAGCTTTCTTT
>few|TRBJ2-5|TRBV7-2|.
CASSLEWTAQETQYF
TGTGCCAGCAGCTTAGAATGGACAGCCCAAGAGACCCAGTACTTC
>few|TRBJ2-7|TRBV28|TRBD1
CASREIGTGSYEQYF
TGTGCCAGCAGGGAAATAGGGACAGGCTCCTACGAGCAGTACTTC
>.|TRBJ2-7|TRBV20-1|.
CSARESRTYEQYF
TGCAGTGCTAGAGAGAGCAGGACCTACGAGCAGTACTTC
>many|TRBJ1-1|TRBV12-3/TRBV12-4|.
CASSPGQTTEAFF
TGTGCCAGCAGTCCCGGACAGACGACTGAAGCTTTCTTT
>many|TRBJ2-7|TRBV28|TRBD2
CASSSYSGRPDEQYF
TGTGCCAGCAGTTCTTATAGCGGGAGACCCGACGAGCAGTACTTC
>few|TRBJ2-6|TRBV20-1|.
CSASPGIFSGANVLTF
TGCAGTGCTAGCCCAGGGATTTTTTCTGGGGCCAACGTCCTGACTTTC
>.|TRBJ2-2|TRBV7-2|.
CASSLEATGPGELFF
TGTGCCAGCAGCTTAGAGGCGACGGGTCCCGGGGAGCTGTTTTTT
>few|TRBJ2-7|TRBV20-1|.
CSGHSISDSSYEQYF
TGCAGTGGCCATTCGATTTCGGATAGCTCCTACGAGCAGTACTTC
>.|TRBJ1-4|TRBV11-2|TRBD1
CASNWGTVNEKLFF
TGTGCCAGCAACTGGGGGACAGTTAATGAAAAACTGTTTTTT
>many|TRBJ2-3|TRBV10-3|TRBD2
CAISETEGLAESTDTQYF
TGTGCCATCAGTGAGACAGAGGGCCTAGCGGAAAGCACAGATACGCAGTATTTT
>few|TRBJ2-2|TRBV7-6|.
CASSFVTGELFF
TGTGCCAGCAGTTTCGTCACCGGGGAGCTGTTTTTT
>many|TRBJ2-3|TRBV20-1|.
CSASRVDTQYF
TGCAGTGCTAGTCGGGTCGATACGCAGTATTTT
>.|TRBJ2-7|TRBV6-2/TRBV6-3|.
CASSYVLREQYF
TGTGCCAGCAGTTACGTACTCCGCGAGCAGTACTTC
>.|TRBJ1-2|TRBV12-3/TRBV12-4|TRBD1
CASSLQGAYNYGYTF
TGTGCCAGCAGTCTTCAGGGGGCCTATAACTATGGCTACACCTTC
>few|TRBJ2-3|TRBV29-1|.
CSGGQSTDTQYF
TGCAGCGGCGGGCAGAGCACAGATACGCAGTATTTT
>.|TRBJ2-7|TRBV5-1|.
CASSLNHLTYEQYF
TGCGCCAGCAGCTTAAACCACCTAACCTACGAGCAGTACTTC